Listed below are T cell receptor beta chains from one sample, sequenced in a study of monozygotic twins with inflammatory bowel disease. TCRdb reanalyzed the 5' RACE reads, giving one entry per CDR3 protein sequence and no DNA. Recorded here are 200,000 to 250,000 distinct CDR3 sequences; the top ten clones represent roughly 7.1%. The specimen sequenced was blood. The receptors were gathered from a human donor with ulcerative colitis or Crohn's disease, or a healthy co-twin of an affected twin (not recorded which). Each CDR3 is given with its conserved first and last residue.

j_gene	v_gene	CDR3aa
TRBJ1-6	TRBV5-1	CASSLRRGDNSPLHF
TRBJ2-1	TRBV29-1	CSVQGLAGLSVGEQFF
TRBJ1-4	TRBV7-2	CASSRGVFEKLFF
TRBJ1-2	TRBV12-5	CASGLVLKAGPYGYTF
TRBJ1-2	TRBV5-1	CASSLVGSTYGYTF
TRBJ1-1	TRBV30	CAWSGGGNTEAFF
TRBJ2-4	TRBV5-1	CASRPDGAVVNIQYF
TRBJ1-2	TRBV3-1	CASSQGERAGGYTF
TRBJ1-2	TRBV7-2	CASSPQDRSFYGYTF
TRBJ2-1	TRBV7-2	CASSFTMQGNHNEQFF
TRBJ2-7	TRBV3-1	CASSQDSGEGHYEQYF
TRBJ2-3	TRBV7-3	CASSGHGTSSDTQYF
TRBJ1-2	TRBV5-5	CASSFLGAGVGYTF
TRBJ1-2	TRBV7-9	CASSPSLVYTF
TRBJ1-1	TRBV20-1	CSARDRRNTEAFF
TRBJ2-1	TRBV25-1	CASSGPGGNEQFF
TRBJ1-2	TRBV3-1	CASSQVLDLNYGYTF
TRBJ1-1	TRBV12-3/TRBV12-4	CASSFFGMNTEAFF
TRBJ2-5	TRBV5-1	CASSLTKETQYF
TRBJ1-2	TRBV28	CASSLFPSGDPYGYTF
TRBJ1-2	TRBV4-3	CASSQEWGSNYGYTF
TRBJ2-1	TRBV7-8	CASSPQTTLNEQFF
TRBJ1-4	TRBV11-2	CASSFDEKLFF
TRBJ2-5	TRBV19	CASSLAGYQETQYF
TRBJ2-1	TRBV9	CASSPGGQAAYNEQFF
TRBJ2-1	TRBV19	CASSGRLAGGPRNEQFF
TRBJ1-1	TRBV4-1	CASSQDRDEGNTEAFF
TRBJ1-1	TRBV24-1	CATSDFSGENTEAFF
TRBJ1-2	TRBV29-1	CSVEGKHRGYTF
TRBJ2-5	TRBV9	CASSAGLAETQYF
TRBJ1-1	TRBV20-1	CLSPGQGNTEAFF
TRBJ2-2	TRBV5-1	CASSLGGQTNTGELFF
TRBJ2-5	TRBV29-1	CSVDGVGETQYF
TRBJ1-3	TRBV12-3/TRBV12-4	CASSFPGQPGNTIYF
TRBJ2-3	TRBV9	CASSVVGSTDTQYF
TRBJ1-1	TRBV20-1	CSAKGPNTEAFF
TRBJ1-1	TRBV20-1	CSARGAVDRGNFEAFF
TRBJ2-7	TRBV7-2	CASRRSAGNYEQYF
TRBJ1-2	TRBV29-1	CSAEGGQNYGYTF
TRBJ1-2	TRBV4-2	CASSLRPLDGAYGYTF
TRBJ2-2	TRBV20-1	CSASRANTGELFF
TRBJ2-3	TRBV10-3	CAISGLPPDTQYF
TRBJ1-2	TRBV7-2	CASSARRDYGYTF
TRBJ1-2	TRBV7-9	CASSLDSALSYTF
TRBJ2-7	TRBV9	CASSTPRTGKTPEGEQYF
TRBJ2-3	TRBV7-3	CASSLGSSDTQYF
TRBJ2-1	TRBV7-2	CASSSLLGIDEQFF
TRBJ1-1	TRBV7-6	CASSLPTVGNTEAFF
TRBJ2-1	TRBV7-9	CASSSPPNRHNEQFF
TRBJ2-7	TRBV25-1	CASRSTGTGIYEQYF
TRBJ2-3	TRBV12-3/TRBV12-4	CASTDRGDTNTQYF
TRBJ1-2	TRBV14	CASSPADIYGYTF
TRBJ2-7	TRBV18	CATSPSQDPSYEQYF
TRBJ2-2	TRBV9	CASSVGTSNTGELFF
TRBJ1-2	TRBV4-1	CASSQDGVKPYGYTF
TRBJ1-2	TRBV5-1	CASRPGVEDGYTF
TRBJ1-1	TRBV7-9	CAGSSGTGLTGNTEAFF